This is a list of T cell receptor beta chains from one sample in a study of early T cells in non-severe SARS-CoV-2 infection. TCRdb called the 5' RACE reads again in MiXCR, with one record for every CDR3 protein. The table records about 11,000 distinct CDR3 sequences, 4.8% of them present only once. Specimen: whole blood. The receptors come from an adult who was a healthcare worker with PCR-confirmed SARS-CoV-2 infection or an uninfected control (not recorded which). Both conserved end residues are part of each CDR3. The D gene is left open where the match is weak. Clone size appears in some rows only: once, few, many, or a class for an expanded clone.

J gene	V gene	clone size	D gene	CDR3 DNA	CDR3 protein
TRBJ2-7	TRBV5-4	many	-	TGTGCCAGCAGCTTGACTGGATCGGGGAACTACGAGCAGTACTTC	CASSLTGSGNYEQYF
TRBJ2-2	TRBV7-8	many	TRBD1	TGTGCCAGCAGCTTAGACAGGGGTCGGGCCGGGGAGCTGTTTTTT	CASSLDRGRAGELFF
TRBJ2-1	TRBV19	medium-sized	-	TGTGCCAGTAGTATAAGGTTCTTGAGAGTCGCCTACAATGAGCAGTTCTTC	CASSIRFLRVAYNEQFF
TRBJ1-1	TRBV5-1	many	-	TGCGCCAGCAGCTTATTAGAGAGCACTGAAGCTTTCTTT	CASSLLESTEAFF
TRBJ2-3	TRBV6-2/TRBV6-3	medium-sized	TRBD2	TGTGCCAGCAGTCTAGCGGGGGGAGCAGATACGCAGTATTTT	CASSLAGGADTQYF
TRBJ2-7	TRBV6-5	once	-	TGTGCCACCAGGGGACAAGCGGACGAGCAGTACTTC	CATRGQADEQYF
TRBJ1-3	TRBV7-7	many	-	TGTGCCAGCAGCTTAGAAACAGGGCCTGGAAACACCATATATTTT	CASSLETGPGNTIYF
TRBJ1-4	TRBV18	many	-	TGTGCCAGCTCACGGACATCTCCAACTAATGAAAAACTGTTTTTT	CASSRTSPTNEKLFF
TRBJ2-1	TRBV19	many	-	TGTGCCAGTAGTATAACCTCCCCGTCTTCGCAGTTCTTC	CASSITSPSSQFF
TRBJ2-1	TRBV7-3	medium-sized	TRBD2	TGTGCCAGCAGCCTCGGACTAGCGGGGTATATTGAGCAGTTCTTC	CASSLGLAGYIEQFF
TRBJ1-2	TRBV3-1	many	-	TGTGCCAGCAGCCAAGAATTTCGACAGGCCTATGGCTACACCTTC	CASSQEFRQAYGYTF
TRBJ2-7	TRBV21-1	-	-	TGTGCCAGCAGCCCCCCGACCGGACAGGGTCCATACGAGCAGTACTTC	CASSPPTGQGPYEQYF
TRBJ2-2	TRBV20-1	few	TRBD1	TGCAGTGCTCAGGACAGGGGGGAGACCGGGGAGCTGTTTTTT	CSAQDRGETGELFF
TRBJ2-3	TRBV7-2	few	-	TGTGCCAGCAGCTCCGGGATTAGCTCAGATACGCAGTATTTT	CASSSGISSDTQYF
TRBJ2-7	TRBV7-9	many	TRBD1	TGTGCCAGCAGCTTAGGACAGGGGGGGCTTGTTTACGAGCAGTACTTC	CASSLGQGGLVYEQYF
TRBJ2-5	TRBV20-1	many	-	TGCAGTGCCGCCCCCACGGAGACCCAGTACTTC	CSAAPTETQYF
TRBJ1-2	TRBV6-2/TRBV6-3	many	-	TGTGCCACCCACTCCGGGGGCTATGGCTACACCTTC	CATHSGGYGYTF
TRBJ2-1	TRBV7-6	medium-sized	TRBD1	TGTGCCAGCAGCTGGAGAAAAGGGGACAGGAAGGAGGACAATGAGCAGTTCTTC	CASSWRKGDRKEDNEQFF
TRBJ1-2	TRBV28	-	TRBD1	TGTGCCAGCAGTCCCCCTGGACAGGCCTATGGCTACACCTTC	CASSPPGQAYGYTF
TRBJ2-1	TRBV6-2/TRBV6-3	many	-	TGTGCCAGCAGCCCGAGACTAGTGACCTTCTTC	CASSPRLVTFF
TRBJ1-1	TRBV6-2/TRBV6-3	many	-	TGTGCCAGCACCCCAGGGGACACTGAAGCTTTCTTT	CASTPGDTEAFF
TRBJ2-2	TRBV6-6	few	-	TGTGCCAGCAGTGGCTTGGAGGCAGGCGTCCCCGGGGAGCTGTTTTTT	CASSGLEAGVPGELFF
TRBJ2-3	TRBV6-2/TRBV6-3	many	-	TGTGCCACGGAGGACCAAACAACGGATACGCAGTATTTT	CATEDQTTDTQYF
TRBJ1-1	TRBV27	medium-sized	-	TGTGCCAGCACCGGGGGCGATGAGATATGGGTCACTGAAGCTTTCTTT	CASTGGDEIWVTEAFF
TRBJ2-3	TRBV5-4	medium-sized	TRBD2	TGTGCCAGCAGCTTCGGACTAGCGGGGGCCAGCACAGATACGCAGTATTTT	CASSFGLAGASTDTQYF
TRBJ1-1	TRBV7-2	large	TRBD1	TGTGCCAGCAGCCCACAGGGGGCCTACACTGAAGCTTTCTTT	CASSPQGAYTEAFF
TRBJ1-2	TRBV30	-	-	TGTGCCTGGCAGACGGTATACGGCTACACCTTC	CAWQTVYGYTF
TRBJ2-3	TRBV7-2	many	TRBD2	TGTGCCAGCAGCCCCGTAGCGGGGATCACAGATACGCAGTATTTT	CASSPVAGITDTQYF
TRBJ2-5	TRBV5-1	few	TRBD1	TGCGCCAGCAGCGGACAGGGGAATGGAGAGACCCAGTACTTC	CASSGQGNGETQYF
TRBJ2-3	TRBV4-3	many	TRBD1	TGCGCCAGCAGCCATAACAGGGGTGGGGCAGATACGCAGTATTTT	CASSHNRGGADTQYF
TRBJ2-1	TRBV6-2/TRBV6-3	many	-	TGTGCCAGCAGTTATACCCAGGGCTGGAAGTTCTTC	CASSYTQGWKFF
TRBJ1-2	TRBV5-6	-	-	TGTGCCAGCAGCTTGGATGGGACTCTCTATGGCTACACCTTC	CASSLDGTLYGYTF
TRBJ1-1	TRBV18	few	-	TGTGCCAGCTCACCACGACGGCCATCTGAAGCTTTCTTT	CASSPRRPSEAFF
TRBJ1-6	TRBV20-1	medium-sized	-	TGCAGTGCGAGGAGCTCCTATAATTCACCCCTCCACTTT	CSARSSYNSPLHF
TRBJ1-3	TRBV6-5	many	-	TGTGCCAGCAGTTACTCTCATCCGAGCTCTGGAAACACCATATATTTT	CASSYSHPSSGNTIYF
TRBJ2-5	TRBV7-7	few	-	TGTGCCAGCATCCCCCGCCCCGCCGGGACCCAGTACTTC	CASIPRPAGTQYF
TRBJ2-1	TRBV7-8	many	TRBD1	TGTGCCAGCAGCTTTGGGGAAGACAGGGGTCAGTTCTTC	CASSFGEDRGQFF
TRBJ2-3	TRBV4-3	many	-	TGCGCCAGCAGCCAAGAGAGGGATCCCTGGGATACGCAGTATTTT	CASSQERDPWDTQYF
TRBJ2-5	TRBV20-1	-	-	TGCAGTGCCTTCCCTCCATGGGGAGAGGAAGAGACCCAGTACTTC	CSAFPPWGEEETQYF
TRBJ2-1	TRBV6-2/TRBV6-3	-	TRBD2	TGTGCCAGCAGCATAGCGGGGTTTCCTTCTGGGCAGTTCTTC	CASSIAGFPSGQFF
TRBJ2-7	TRBV6-5	few	-	TGTGCCAGCCGGGACCGATCCTACGAGCAGTACTTC	CASRDRSYEQYF
TRBJ2-1	TRBV4-1	-	-	TGCGCCAGCAGCCAAGATCTGGCCTACAATGAGCAGTTCTTC	CASSQDLAYNEQFF
TRBJ2-5	TRBV5-1	medium-sized	-	TGCGCCAGCAGCTTGGACGGGGTTCGGACAGAGACCCAGTACTTC	CASSLDGVRTETQYF
TRBJ2-3	TRBV11-2	few	-	TGTGCCAGCAGCTTAGCGGGGGAACTCACAGATACGCAGTATTTT	CASSLAGELTDTQYF
TRBJ2-1	TRBV27	few	-	TGTGCCAGCACCTCCTCGATCTACAATGAGCAGTTCTTC	CASTSSIYNEQFF
TRBJ1-5	TRBV5-6	many	-	TGTGCCAGCAGCTCCCTTTATCGGGGGGGTAGCAATCAGCCCCAGCATTTT	CASSSLYRGGSNQPQHF
TRBJ2-1	TRBV20-1	many	-	TGCAGTGCTTTCGCGGGACGGAGGGTTAACAATGAGCAGTTCTTC	CSAFAGRRVNNEQFF
TRBJ2-7	TRBV20-1	many	-	TGCAGTGGACAGGACTCGGGCGCCTACGAGCAGTACTTC	CSGQDSGAYEQYF
TRBJ1-6	TRBV6-6	-	TRBD1	TGTGCCAGCACCGGACAGGGATCCAATTCACCCCTCCACTTT	CASTGQGSNSPLHF
TRBJ2-1	TRBV7-9	-	-	TGTGCCAGCAGCCCGAATGCCTACAATGAGCAGTTCTTC	CASSPNAYNEQFF
TRBJ1-1	TRBV6-2/TRBV6-3	many	-	TGTGCCAGCAGTTACATCGGGGGAACCGCCACTGAACCTTTCTTT	CASSYIGGTATEPFF
TRBJ1-2	TRBV19	-	-	TGTGCCAGTAGTCTTCTGAGCCAGGGTAACTATGGCTACACCTTC	CASSLLSQGNYGYTF
TRBJ2-3	TRBV18	many	TRBD2	TGTGCCAGCTCACCATTAGCACCCTTAGCGGGGGGTCGCACAGATACGCAGTATTTT	CASSPLAPLAGGRTDTQYF